These T cell receptor beta chains were read from a single sample in a study of vaccination and CD4 T cells after COVID-19. What these receptors recognize is not known. TCRdb re-derived calls from the PCR reads in MiXCR, one entry per CDR3 protein. Seen here are 9,000 to 10,000 distinct CDR3 sequences, roughly two thirds observed once, and the top ten hold 9%. The specimen was CD4+ T cells from blood, cultured in vitro, collected before SARS-CoV-2 vaccination. The receptors originated from a human donor who had recovered from COVID-19. Both conserved end residues are part of each CDR3. Each record gives: CDR3 protein, CDR3 DNA, D gene, V gene, clone size, J gene. A D gene is named only where the DNA matches it firmly. The listing skips clone size in some rows; elsewhere it reads once, few, many or a size class.

CDR3: CASSIGGALAKNIQYF
DNA: TGTGCCAGTAGTATAGGCGGGGCTCTCGCCAAAAACATTCAGTACTTC
D: .
V: TRBV19
size: .
J: TRBJ2-4

CDR3: CSATLASGASDEQYF
DNA: TGCAGTGCTACGCTCGCCAGCGGGGCTTCAGACGAGCAGTACTTC
D: TRBD2
V: TRBV20-1
size: .
J: TRBJ2-7

CDR3: CASIHRRVTGASYEQYF
DNA: TGTGCCAGCATACACCGAAGGGTTACAGGGGCATCCTACGAGCAGTACTTC
D: TRBD1
V: TRBV7-9
size: .
J: TRBJ2-7

CDR3: CASSRQGAGNQPQHF
DNA: TGTGCCAGCAGCCGACAGGGGGCGGGCAATCAGCCCCAGCATTTT
D: TRBD1
V: TRBV6-1
size: few
J: TRBJ1-5

CDR3: CASSMGYRYNEQSF
DNA: TGTGCCAGTAGTATGGGATACCGATACAATGAGCAGTCCTTC
D: .
V: TRBV19
size: .
J: TRBJ2-1

CDR3: CASSSNGGGGSTDTQYF
DNA: TGTGCCAGCAGCTCGAATGGAGGAGGAGGAAGCACAGATACGCAGTATTTT
D: .
V: TRBV7-9
size: .
J: TRBJ2-3

CDR3: CASSLGRISNQPQHF
DNA: TGTGCCAGCAGCTTAGGGAGAATTAGCAATCAGCCCCAGCATTTT
D: .
V: TRBV7-8
size: .
J: TRBJ1-5

CDR3: CASSEALAGGPKQYF
DNA: TGTGCCAGCAGTGAAGCGCTGGCGGGAGGGCCCAAGCAGTACTTC
D: TRBD2
V: TRBV2
size: .
J: TRBJ2-7

CDR3: CATSPRLVLDTQYF
DNA: TGTGCCACCAGCCCTCGACTAGTTCTTGATACGCAGTATTTT
D: .
V: TRBV15
size: .
J: TRBJ2-3

CDR3: CATSEGLLDYGYTF
DNA: TGTGCCACCAGTGAGGGACTACTAGACTATGGCTACACCTTC
D: .
V: TRBV24-1
size: .
J: TRBJ1-2

CDR3: CASSPSRDRDEQYF
DNA: TGTGCCAGCAGCCCCTCCCGGGACAGGGACGAGCAGTACTTC
D: TRBD1
V: TRBV7-2
size: .
J: TRBJ2-7

CDR3: CASSPQGRSPLHF
DNA: TGTGCCAGCAGTCCACAGGGCCGGTCACCCCTCCACTTT
D: .
V: TRBV6-1
size: .
J: TRBJ1-6

CDR3: CASRPRDLPPDTQYF
DNA: TGTGCCAGCAGACCTAGGGACTTACCGCCAGATACGCAGTATTTT
D: .
V: TRBV6-2/TRBV6-3
size: .
J: TRBJ2-3

CDR3: CSARVLTSGSYNEQFF
DNA: TGCAGTGCTAGAGTTTTGACTAGCGGGAGTTACAATGAGCAGTTCTTC
D: TRBD2
V: TRBV20-1
size: .
J: TRBJ2-1

CDR3: CASSPPRDRPGELFF
DNA: TGTGCCAGCTCACCACCCCGAGACCGCCCAGGAGAGCTGTTTTTT
D: .
V: TRBV18
size: once
J: TRBJ2-2

CDR3: CSASKGPPTYEQYF
DNA: TGCAGTGCTAGCAAGGGCCCACCCACCTACGAGCAGTACTTC
D: .
V: TRBV20-1
size: few
J: TRBJ2-7

CDR3: CATSRDYAGGYTF
DNA: TGTGCCACCAGCAGAGATTATGCAGGGGGCTACACCTTC
D: .
V: TRBV15
size: .
J: TRBJ1-2

CDR3: CSARGQGVRNSPLHF
DNA: TGCAGTGCTAGAGGTCAGGGCGTACGGAATTCACCCCTCCACTTT
D: .
V: TRBV20-1
size: few
J: TRBJ1-6

CDR3: CASSSTSGFEAFF
DNA: TGTGCCAGCAGCTCCACTTCTGGATTCGAAGCTTTCTTT
D: .
V: TRBV7-2
size: few
J: TRBJ1-1

CDR3: CASRPPEGRRGYGYTF
DNA: TGTGCCAGCAGACCCCCGGAGGGCCGGCGCGGCTATGGCTACACCTTC
D: .
V: TRBV6-2/TRBV6-3
size: .
J: TRBJ1-2

CDR3: CSAPASGGSYEQYF
DNA: TGCAGTGCCCCCGCGAGCGGAGGTTCCTACGAGCAGTACTTC
D: .
V: TRBV20-1
size: few
J: TRBJ2-7

CDR3: CSAPDGSYEQYF
DNA: TGCAGTGCTCCCGACGGTTCCTACGAGCAGTACTTC
D: .
V: TRBV20-1
size: .
J: TRBJ2-7

CDR3: CASRGGQGFMNTEAFF
DNA: TGTGCCAGCAGGGGGGGGCAGGGCTTTATGAACACTGAAGCTTTCTTT
D: .
V: TRBV12-3/TRBV12-4
size: .
J: TRBJ1-1

CDR3: CSARDGLKAEAFF
DNA: TGCAGTGCTAGAGACGGGTTGAAGGCTGAAGCTTTCTTT
D: .
V: TRBV20-1
size: .
J: TRBJ1-1

CDR3: CASSSQGGSAQYF
DNA: TGTGCCAGCAGCTCCCAAGGGGGGAGCGCGCAGTACTTC
D: .
V: TRBV7-9
size: .
J: TRBJ2-7

CDR3: CASSLGPPGLAEQETQYF
DNA: TGTGCCAGCAGCTTAGGACCTCCGGGACTAGCGGAACAAGAGACCCAGTACTTC
D: TRBD2
V: TRBV7-2
size: .
J: TRBJ2-5

CDR3: CAISELAGEVQYF
DNA: TGTGCCATCAGTGAGCTAGCGGGAGAGGTCCAGTACTTC
D: TRBD2
V: TRBV10-3
size: .
J: TRBJ2-5

CDR3: CASSLALAGAHEQFF
DNA: TGCGCCAGCAGCTTGGCACTAGCGGGAGCCCATGAGCAGTTCTTC
D: TRBD2
V: TRBV5-1
size: .
J: TRBJ2-1

CDR3: CSARGSGTGHTEAFF
DNA: TGCAGTGCTAGAGGATCCGGGACAGGGCACACTGAAGCTTTCTTT
D: TRBD1
V: TRBV20-1
size: .
J: TRBJ1-1